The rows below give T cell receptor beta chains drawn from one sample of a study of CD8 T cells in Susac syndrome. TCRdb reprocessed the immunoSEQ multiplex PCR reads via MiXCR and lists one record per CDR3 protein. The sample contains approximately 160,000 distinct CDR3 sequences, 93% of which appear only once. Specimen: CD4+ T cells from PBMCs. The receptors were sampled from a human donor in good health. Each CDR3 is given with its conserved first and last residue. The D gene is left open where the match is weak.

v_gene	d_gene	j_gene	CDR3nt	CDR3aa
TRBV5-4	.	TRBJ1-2	TGTGCCAGCAGCTTGTTGGGTCAGGGGTACGGCTACACCTTC	CASSLLGQGYGYTF
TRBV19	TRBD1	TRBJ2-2	TGTGCCAGTAGTCGGACAGGGACGGCCGGGGAGCTGTTTTTT	CASSRTGTAGELFF
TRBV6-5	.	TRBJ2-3	TGTGCCAGCAGATTCATGGGGCGAGACACAGATACGCAGTATTTT	CASRFMGRDTDTQYF
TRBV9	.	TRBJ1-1	TGTGCCAGCAGCGTAGAGGGGCATCAGAACACTGAAGCTTTCTTT	CASSVEGHQNTEAFF
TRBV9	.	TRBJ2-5	TGTGCCAGCAGCGTAAGAGCCGAAGAGACCCAGTACTTC	CASSVRAEETQYF
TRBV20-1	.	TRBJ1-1	TGCAGTGCCCTGGATACCATGAACACTGAAGCTTTCTTT	CSALDTMNTEAFF
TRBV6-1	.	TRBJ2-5	TGTGCCAGCAGTGTCCCAGGGGCAGAGACCCAGTACTTC	CASSVPGAETQYF
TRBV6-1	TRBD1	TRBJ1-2	TGTGCCAGCAGTGGCGGACAGGGGGGGAGACCTAACTATGGCTACACCTTC	CASSGGQGGRPNYGYTF
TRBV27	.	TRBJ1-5	TGTGCCAGCAGTTTATGGGCCGGCGGTCAGCCCCAGCATTTT	CASSLWAGGQPQHF
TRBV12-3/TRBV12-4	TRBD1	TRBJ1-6	TGTGCCAGCAGTCAGGGGGCCAATTCACCCCTCCACTTT	CASSQGANSPLHF
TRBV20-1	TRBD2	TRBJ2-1	TGCAGTGCTAGAGATCGGCCTAGCGGGCATGAGCAGTTCTTC	CSARDRPSGHEQFF
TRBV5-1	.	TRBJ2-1	TGCGCCAGCAGCCTGGGTCCCTCCAGCTCCTACAATGAGCAGTTCTTC	CASSLGPSSSYNEQFF